Sequencing of this TCR beta chain was carried out in a study of blood T cells in healthy people across ages. Findings and limits, study-wide: Diversity was higher, and naive CD4+ cells more numerous, in long-lived donors than in aged donors. Unknown donor CMV status possibly confounded expanded clonotype changes. As naive T cell percentage varied, TCR beta diversity correlated strongly with it.

Sample-barcoded 5' priming and a J-beta primer mix drove a second PCR of about 6 to 12 cycles. The study obtained at least 2.5 million CDR3-containing paired-end reads from every sample. MiXCR, applied by TCRdb to the 5' RACE reads, yields one record per CDR3 protein. Counted here are 950,000 to 1,200,000 distinct CDR3 sequences, 35% to 40% occurring once; the ten biggest clones make up over 10%. In the case of this clonotype: Its antigen remains unknown.

Per the germline V gene, CDR1 is LGHNA and CDR2 is YNFKEQ. Losses at the gene ends were 5 bases for V and 7 bases for J; bases not matched to a gene: 16. CDR3 size: 17 residues. This TCR came from a man between 18 and 35 years old in good health. The sequenced material came from blood. The V call is TRBV4-2, the J call TRBJ2-7, with TRBD2 matching over 11 bases. The CDR3 nucleotides read TGTGCCAGCAGCTCTCGACTAGCGGGGTCAATCGGCGATGAGCAGTACTTC. This encodes CASSSRLAGSIGDEQYF.